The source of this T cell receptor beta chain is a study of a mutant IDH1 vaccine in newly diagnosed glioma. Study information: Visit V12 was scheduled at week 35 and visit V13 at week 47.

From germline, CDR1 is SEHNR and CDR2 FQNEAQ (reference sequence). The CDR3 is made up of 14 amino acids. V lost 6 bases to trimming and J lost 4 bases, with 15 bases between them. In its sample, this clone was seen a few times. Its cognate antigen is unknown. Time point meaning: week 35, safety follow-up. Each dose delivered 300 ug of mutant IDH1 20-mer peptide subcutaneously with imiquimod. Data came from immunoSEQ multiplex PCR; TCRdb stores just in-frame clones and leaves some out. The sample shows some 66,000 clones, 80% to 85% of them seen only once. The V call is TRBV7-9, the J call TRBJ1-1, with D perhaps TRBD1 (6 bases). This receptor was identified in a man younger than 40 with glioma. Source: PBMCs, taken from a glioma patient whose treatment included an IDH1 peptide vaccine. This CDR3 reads CASSPRGPVTEAFF. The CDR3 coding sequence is TGTGCCAGCAGTCCGCGGGGGCCCGTCACTGAAGCTTTCTTT.